The 7 T cell receptor beta chains given below trace back to one sample, sequenced in a study of blood T cell repertoires in COVID-19. The assay was immunoSEQ multiplex PCR, and TCRdb's table has in-frame clones only and misses some. The repertoire holds some 38,000 clones, approximately 86% seen once, with roughly a fifth in the top ten. The material sequenced was peripheral blood. Receptors originate from a man aged 65 to 85 with acute or convalescent COVID-19.

The rearrangement uses TRBV6-6 and TRBJ2-1; 10 bases agree with TRBD2. The CDR3 loop spans 16 amino acids. Trimming removed 5 bases from V and 3 bases from J; junction bases left unmatched: 7. Per germline, CDR1 MNHNY and CDR2 SVGAGI (reference sequence). CDR3 sequence: CASSAQTSGVYNEQFF. The CDR3 DNA follows: TGTGCCAGCAGTGCGCAAACTAGCGGGGTCTACAATGAGCAGTTCTTC.

The chain has TRBV4-2 and TRBJ2-6; TRBD1 might be the D (6 bases). V gave up 1 base and J gave up 4 bases, with 14 bases separating them. The germline V gene has CDR1 LGHNA and CDR2 YNFKEQ. The CDR3 is made up of 17 amino acids. The CDR3 DNA sequence: TGTGCCAGCAGCCAAGGGAACACAGGGCCGGGGGCCAACGTCCTGACTTTC. Translating gives CASSQGNTGPGANVLTF.

This chain links TRBV3-1 (or the pseudogene TRBV3-2) with TRBJ2-7, with D possibly TRBD1 on 6 matching bases. Germline assignment: CDR1 LGHDT and CDR2 YNNKEL (reference sequence). V was pared by 4 bases and J by 0 bases, with 10 bases between. The CDR3 has 14 residues. CDR3 sequence: CASSPTGSSYEQYF. Written as DNA, the CDR3 is TGTGCCAGCAGCCCGACAGGAAGCTCCTACGAGCAGTACTTC.

The chain combines TRBV18 with TRBJ2-7; D possibly corresponds to TRBD1 (6 bases). This CDR3 is built from 14 residues. V was trimmed by 3 bases and J by 2 bases, leaving 11 bases between them. Germline-derived CDR1 and CDR2 are KGHSH and LQKENI. CDR3 loop: CASSPGQQTYEQYF. As DNA, the CDR3 is TGTGCCAGCTCACCCGGACAGCAAACCTACGAGCAGTACTTC.

This chain links TRBV12-3 or TRBV12-4 with TRBJ2-7; 7 bases line up with TRBD1. The ends lost 6 bases at V and 6 bases at J; junction bases unmatched: 8. CDR3 length: 13 amino acids. The CDR3 nucleotides are TGTGCCAGCAGCCAAACAGACAGGGCCGAGCAGTACTTC. This sequence encodes CASSQTDRAEQYF.

The gene calls are TRBV3-1 (or the pseudogene TRBV3-2) and TRBJ2-7; D not resolved. V lost 2 bases, J lost 2 bases, and 13 bases lay in between. Germline-derived CDR1 and CDR2 are LGHDT and YNNKEL (reference sequence). The CDR3 has 15 residues. The CDR3 reads CASSQSLTQAYEQYF. The DNA of the CDR3 is TGTGCCAGCAGCCAATCCCTAACGCAAGCCTACGAGCAGTACTTC.

The genes are TRBV5-4 and TRBJ2-3, with 7 bases matching TRBD1. Trimming took 6 bases from V and 2 from J; bases not matched to a gene: 6. Germline CDR1 reads SGHNT; CDR2 reads YYREEE (reference sequence). The CDR3 sequence is 14 residues long. The CDR3 DNA reads as TGTGCCAGCACCCCGACAGGGCTCACAGATACGCAGTATTTT. Amino acid sequence: CASTPTGLTDTQYF.